This T cell receptor beta chain was sequenced for a study of regulatory T cells in long-lasting Graves disease (dated by TCRdb to the early 2020s). In the study overall: In the newly diagnosed Graves' disease group, patients had been taking antithyroid drugs for less than 3 months. This study used TCR sequencing and RNA sequencing of peripheral blood to compare persistent Graves' disease patients against newly diagnosed Graves' disease patients. The study was conducted in China and was registered as a clinical trial. A total of around 35 samples underwent TCR sequencing, from some 13 patients with persistent Graves' disease and roughly 20 patients with newly diagnosed Graves' disease. Broad study findings and their caveats: A larger number of public clonotypes was shared among persistent patients (fewer than 3,000) than among newly diagnosed patients (around 880). Compared with newly diagnosed patients, persistent Graves' disease patients had lower TCR Shannon entropy and fewer highly expanded clones, which suggests clonal expansion. Only the TCR beta chain was sequenced and analyzed. The study examined only peripheral blood because the primary lesion, thyroid tissue, could not be accessed. Preferential use of TRBV28, TRBJ1-2 and TRBJ2-5 was observed in persistent disease, whereas TRBV20-1 and TRBJ2-1 were favored in newly diagnosed disease. As a limitation, the authors acknowledged that the small sample size may reduce accuracy.

Library preparation used multiplex PCR. Instrument used: Illumina HiSeq 4000. CDR3 regions were amplified by Arm-PCR with iRepertoire HTBI primers to construct TCR beta libraries. PCR products were gel purified before sequencing. In the source study's methods: Across samples, 55 to 80 TRBV and 13 to 15 TRBJ segments were identified and used for gene usage analysis of CDR3 amino acid clonotypes. COPE and FqMerger were used to merge the filtered high-quality paired reads into contigs. BLAST was used to align contigs to the IMGT TRBV, TRBD and TRBJ reference genes, and CDR3 was defined following IMGT. Clonotypes above 0.1% frequency were classified as highly expanded clones. Repertoire diversity was measured by Shannon entropy, and V-J evenness by the Gini coefficient. A clonotype found in more than one individual was treated as public. The public reads were run again by TCRdb, first through fastp at Q25 and then through MiXCR, and only productive beta chains were kept. Each CDR3 protein gets just one entry, which takes the most common genes and DNA from the rows behind it. TCRdb's processing, not the authors', yielded these V and J calls. This sample has around 420,000 distinct CDR3 sequences in its table, and 15% of those were observed once. The ten biggest clones cover around 7.6% of the sample.

Germline trimming: 4 bases from V, 6 bases from J; junction bases outside gene matches: 5. Sequences SQVTM (CDR1) and ANQGSEA (CDR2) are obtained from the germline V gene. Spanning cysteine to phenylalanine, the CDR3 consists of 14 amino acids. CDR3 DNA only is kept here, 42 bases in frame from base 1. This clonotype was recorded at least ten times. What antigen it recognizes has not been identified. No much larger clone exists at a distance of one base, and base qualities are not known. The sample's time point label, in plain terms: newly diagnosed GD, antithyroid drugs for less than 3 months. For both TCR sequencing and RNA sequencing, RNA was extracted from PBMCs using TRIzol. Graves' disease was diagnosed according to American Thyroid Association guidelines. Patients were recruited from an endocrinology department in Xi'an, China. Each patient gave 9 to 10 milliliters of peripheral blood, collected in an EDTA anticoagulant tube. Ficoll Paque Plus density gradient separation was used to isolate PBMCs, and no additional T cell sorting was done. An Agilent 2100 Bioanalyzer and agarose gel were used to assess RNA quality, and a NanoDrop 2000 was used to measure RNA concentration.

This same sample was also part of a study on T cells in Graves' hyperthyroidism and ophthalmopathy. Per the second study: A patient counted as having stable Graves' hyperthyroidism if no progression to ophthalmopathy occurred over 18 months of follow-up. The hyperthyroidism patients were between 18 and 65 years old and newly diagnosed, with a disease duration of less than 2 months. Any patient with an uncontrolled infection, another autoimmune disease, pregnancy or lactation was excluded. Diagnoses were established on the basis of clinical symptoms, serum thyroxine and TRAb, thyroid ultrasound, and orbital computed tomography. The first round of RT-PCR for the TCR CDR3 was performed with the HTBI primer set and the Qiagen OneStep RT-PCR kit. Most expanded thyroid clonotypes (frequency above 0.001) were also detected in blood, a finding suggesting that blood repertoires may reflect thyroid immune responses. In cross-validation, a model built on a 13 V-J signature told ophthalmopathy apart from stable hyperthyroidism with over 85% sensitivity and 81% to 82% specificity, and in testing the same model reached 80%/75%. During validation, the model predicted progression to ophthalmopathy a median of around six months ahead of onset, with around 71% sensitivity and around 72% specificity. A discovery cohort of roughly 100 patients, 43 with Graves' ophthalmopathy and 55 to 65 with stable Graves' hyperthyroidism, was used to find distinguishing TCR V-J signatures. Whether ophthalmopathy could be predicted prospectively was tested in an independent validation cohort made up of fewer than 20 hyperthyroidism patients plus 17 patients who later progressed to ophthalmopathy. The approximately 100 discovery patients were divided at random into training and test sets in a 7:3 ratio. In more than 5 Graves' hyperthyroidism patients, the study also compared T-cell repertoires from thyroid tissue with T-cell repertoires from blood. After blood sampling, hyperthyroidism patients were treated with methimazole at a starting dose of 30 mg daily, and ophthalmopathy patients were treated with high-dose intravenous methylprednisolone. Libraries were constructed in a second round of multiplex PCR, after which size selection and purification were performed. Sequencing of the libraries was done on an Illumina HiSeq2000 using paired-end 100 bp reads. Raw data were processed with SOAPnuke, discarding reads with adapters, uncalled bases, mean Phred below 15, or no exact constant-primer or identifier match. COPE v1.2.5 was used to merge the high-quality paired reads, and each unique nucleotide sequence was defined as a clonotype. Clonotypes were aligned to IMGT TRBV, TRBD and TRBJ reference segments using MiTCR v1.1. The analysis was restricted to V-J combinations with a frequency above 0.0001, which together covered roughly 99% of the repertoires. The TCS score was defined as F50 (clonal expansion) divided by E x V (chaos), with BLOSUM62-based TCRdist calculated between CDR3 peptides within each V-J. Welch's t-statistics and random forest reduced several hundred V-J features to roughly 13, which were used in a naive Bayes classifier (R e1071). Sample size was not statistically predetermined, and investigators were not blinded to group allocation. The paper reports TCR Vbeta CDR3 sequencing of fewer than 150 peripheral blood samples: 43 ophthalmopathy, approximately 74 hyperthyroidism and approximately 17 progressor patients.

This TCR came from a middle-aged woman with Graves disease. Donor details come from another sample of the same person, matched by shared clones. The starting material was peripheral blood mononuclear cells (PBMCs), obtained at new diagnosis, from a patient treated with antithyroid drugs. The rearrangement combines TRBV29-1 with TRBJ2-3; 12 bases in between match TRBD2. The nucleotide sequence reads as follows: TGCAGCGTTGGAACTAGCGGGAGGTGGGATACGCAGTATTTT. Its translation is CSVGTSGRWDTQYF.